The 8 T cell receptor beta chains presented below share a single source sample, sequenced in a study of T cell responses to AZD1222 COVID-19 vaccine. Some clones are missing from TCRdb's copy, which holds only in-frame ones; the method was immunoSEQ multiplex PCR. The data contain under 130,000 clones, roughly nine tenths of them singletons. The sample here was peripheral blood, taken on day 0 of AZD1222 vaccination. These receptors were obtained from an adult in good health.

This chain uses TRBV27 with TRBJ1-1; no clear D gene. V dropped 0 bases and J dropped 3 bases, with 8 bases sitting between them. The CDR3 is 14 residues long. Germline values: CDR1 MNHEY, CDR2 SMNVEV (reference sequence). In nucleotides, the CDR3 is TGTGCCAGCAGTTTATCGCGGGAGTACACTGAAGCTTTCTTT. It encodes CASSLSREYTEAFF.

This clone was seen once. CDR3 residues: CASKGGRVHNEQFF. The CDR3 nucleotides read TGTGCCAGCAAAGGCGGGAGGGTCCACAATGAGCAGTTCTTC. The chain joins TRBV27 to TRBJ2-1, with 9 bases lining up with TRBD2. The CDR3 consists of 14 residues. Trimming at V came to 7 bases and at J to 5 bases, leaving 6 bases not matched to a gene. In germline, CDR1 is MNHEY, CDR2 SMNVEV (reference sequence).

The gene calls are TRBV19 and TRBJ2-7, with TRBD1 matching over 7 bases. J lost 5 bases, V lost 5 bases, and 12 bases had no gene match. CDR1 is LNHDA, CDR2 SQIVND, per germline (reference sequence). There are 15 residues in the CDR3. The CDR3 DNA sequence: TGTGCCAGTAGTTTCACCCCCACAGGGGCCAACGAGCAGTACTTC. This gives the protein CASSFTPTGANEQYF.

This clone was observed a single time. The V and J genes are TRBV18 and TRBJ1-5; 8 bases map to TRBD1. With V trimmed by 6 bases and J by 7 bases, 8 bases remained unmatched. Germline CDR1 is KGHSH and CDR2 is LQKENI. CDR3 size: 14 residues. DNA of the CDR3: TGTGCCAGCTCCCCGGGACAGGCGGGGCAGCCCCAGCATTTT. The encoded protein is CASSPGQAGQPQHF.

The chain combines TRBV7-6 with TRBJ2-5, with TRBD2 as a possible D gene (6 bases). V lost 2 bases, J lost 4 bases, and 14 bases lay in between. Germline V gene data show CDR1 as SGHVS and CDR2 as FNYEAQ. This CDR3 has 15 amino acids. In nucleotides, the CDR3 is TGTGCCAGCAGCTTAATGGGCGGGGATCGAGAGACCCAGTACTTC. Amino acids: CASSLMGGDRETQYF.

The rearrangement links TRBV7-2 to TRBJ1-6; no firm D call. V dropped 3 bases and J dropped 0 bases, with 9 bases sitting between them. The CDR3 spans 16 residues. Germline V gene sequence: CDR1 SGHTA, CDR2 FQGNSA. This CDR3 reads CASSFSQSSYNSPLHF. DNA for the CDR3: TGTGCCAGCAGCTTTTCCCAGAGCTCCTATAATTCACCCCTCCACTTT.

The V and J genes are TRBV19 and TRBJ1-2; no reliable D call. CDR3 length: 13 amino acids. Germline lookup yields CDR1 LNHDA and CDR2 SQIVND (reference sequence). Trimming left V 6 bases short and J 4 bases short, with 12 bases between. In DNA form, the CDR3 reads TGTGCCAGTAGCCCACTCGGCTCCTATGGCTACACCTTC. This translates into CASSPLGSYGYTF.

V is TRBV19 and J is TRBJ2-5; perhaps D is TRBD1 or TRBD2 (6 bases each). Germline CDR1 is LNHDA and CDR2 is SQIVND (reference sequence). CDR3 size: 13 residues. V lost 3 bases and J 4 bases, leaving 9 bases between the germline ends. The CDR3 sequence: CASSMGGAETQYF. CDR3 DNA: TGTGCCAGTAGTATGGGGGGCGCAGAGACCCAGTACTTC.